One sample yielded the 32 T cell receptor beta chains listed below, sequenced in a study of shared clonotypes between healthy human individuals (TCRdb year 2020). The method behind the library was the immunoSEQ multiplex PCR assay. Held by TCRdb, this immuneACCESS table contains in-frame sequences only and omits some clones. Under half of the omission traces to an unresolved V gene where checked; the cause of the rest is unknown. The sample table records over a million clones; approximately 96% of these occur just once. The ten top clones hold more than 0.9% of the sample. The sequenced sample consisted of naive CD4+ T cells sorted from blood. The cell subset or site label, as the study defines it: CD45RA+ positively selected. The receptors come from a man younger than 40 in good health.

This CDR3 is CASSLDRGRGTSYEQYF. CDR3 sequence (DNA): TGTGCCAGCAGCTTAGATCGGGGTAGGGGGACCTCCTACGAGCAGTACTTC. V usage is TRBV7-2 and J usage is TRBJ2-7; perhaps TRBD1 as D (6 bases). There are 17 residues in the CDR3. V lost 1 base and J lost 0, with 16 bases in between. CDR1 is SGHTA and CDR2 is FQGNSA in the germline V gene.

The rearrangement joins TRBV4-3 to TRBJ1-4, with D possibly TRBD1 on 6 matching bases. This CDR3 has 16 amino acids. The V end was cut by 0 bases, the J end by 6 bases, with 14 bases between. CDR1 and CDR2 from the germline V gene are LGHNA and YSLEER. CDR3 in DNA: TGCGCCAGCAGCCAAGAAATAGGGCAGGGGTATGAAAAACTGTTTTTT. Translation: CASSQEIGQGYEKLFF.

A single count supports this clone. V and J are TRBV5-1 and TRBJ2-7; 7 nucleotides align to TRBD2. With 2 bases clipped from V and 3 bases from J, the junction kept 11 bases outside the gene matches. CDR1 SGHRS and CDR2 YFSETQ come from the germline V gene. The CDR3 extends over 16 amino acids. CDR3 sequence reads: CASSLPVGTNLYEQYF. CDR3 DNA sequence: TGCGCCAGCAGCTTACCGGTCGGGACTAATCTCTACGAGCAGTACTTC.

V is TRBV30 and J is TRBJ2-3; TRBD2 matches 7 bases. Looked up from germline, CDR1 is GTSNPN and CDR2 is SVGIG (reference sequence). After removal of 0 bases from V and 1 base from J, the junction contained 4 bases not matched to a gene. The CDR3 loop spans 15 amino acids. Here the CDR3 reads CAWSVLAKGTDTQYF. DNA of the CDR3: TGTGCCTGGAGTGTACTAGCGAAGGGCACAGATACGCAGTATTTT.

Note on this clone: In the same sample, other DNA sequences code for this CDR3. This chain links TRBV9 with TRBJ2-1; 11 bases map to TRBD2. The CDR3 runs 14 residues. Germline V gene lookup returns CDR1 SGDLS and CDR2 YYNGEE. V shed 2 bases, J shed 5 bases, and the junction held 0 bases outside the gene matches. For the CDR3, the DNA is TGTGCCAGCAGCGTGACTAGCGGGAACAATGAGCAGTTCTTC. This sequence encodes CASSVTSGNNEQFF.

V and J are TRBV29-1 and TRBJ2-6, with 8 bases that match TRBD1. CDR1 is SQVTM, CDR2 ANQGSEA, per germline. The CDR3 consists of 16 residues. The junction had 3 bases not matched to a gene; V was cut back by 0 bases and J by 2 bases. The CDR3 loop reads CSVEDLDRAGANVLTF. For the CDR3, the DNA is TGCAGCGTTGAAGATCTGGACAGGGCTGGGGCCAACGTCCTGACTTTC.

This clone showed up just once. V and J are TRBV18 and TRBJ2-4; D is possibly TRBD1 or TRBD2 (5 bases each). CDR3 length: 13 residues. The V gene lost 5 bases and the J gene lost 3 bases, with 8 bases spanning the gap. Germline V gene sequence: CDR1 KGHSH, CDR2 LQKENI. The CDR3 region is CASSLRGKNIQYF. The CDR3 DNA sequence: TGTGCCAGCTCATTGAGGGGCAAAAACATTCAGTACTTC.

V is TRBV5-1 and J is TRBJ1-4, with D maybe TRBD1 (5 bases). V was cut by 4 bases and J by 0 bases, with 13 bases left in between. Germline CDR1 SGHRS, CDR2 YFSETQ. The CDR3 spans 16 residues. CDR3 sequence (DNA): TGCGCCAGCAGCGTGGGGGGATCTGCAACTAATGAAAAACTGTTTTTT. Its protein is CASSVGGSATNEKLFF.

This chain connects TRBV6-1 to TRBJ2-1; TRBD2 agrees at 12 bases. Germline V gives CDR1 MNHNS, CDR2 SASEGT. CDR3 length equals 16 residues. V dropped 2 bases and J dropped 7; count of bases not matched to a gene: 6. CDR3 nucleotides: TGTGCCAGCAGTGAATTTCGTGGACTAGCGGGAAATGAGCAGTTCTTC. Its translation is CASSEFRGLAGNEQFF.

The chain carries TRBV19 and TRBJ2-6, with 14 bases lining up with TRBD2. This CDR3 is built from 20 residues. With 7 bases clipped from V and 5 bases from J, the junction kept 16 bases outside the gene matches. In germline, CDR1 is LNHDA, CDR2 SQIVND (reference sequence). This chain's CDR3 is CASNTGTSGSAWMRANVLTF. Written as DNA, the CDR3 is TGTGCCAGTAACACCGGGACTAGCGGGAGCGCGTGGATGAGGGCCAACGTCCTGACTTTC.

The chain carries TRBV7-2 and TRBJ2-1; TRBD2 agrees at 12 bases. Germline CDR1 is SGHTA and CDR2 is FQGNSA. V was clipped by 4 bases and J by 6 bases; unmatched bases: 4. The CDR3 is 15 amino acids. The CDR3 region has the DNA TGTGCCAGCAGCTCAGGACTAGCGGGATCCAATGAGCAGTTCTTC. This gives the protein CASSSGLAGSNEQFF.

The rearrangement joins TRBV5-6 to TRBJ1-2; a possible D gene is TRBD1 (5 bases). This CDR3 contains 16 residues. The germline V gene encodes CDR1 SGHDT and CDR2 YYEEEE. Trimming left V 1 base short and J 2 bases short, with 15 bases between. CDR3 nucleotides: TGTGCCAGCAGCTTGCCCGGACACGTTTTAAACTATGGCTACACCTTC. This translates into CASSLPGHVLNYGYTF.

This sequence joins TRBV19 and TRBJ2-7, with 14 bases lining up with TRBD2. Germline V gene data show CDR1 as LNHDA and CDR2 as SQIVND (reference sequence). The CDR3 is 16 amino acids. The V gene end was trimmed by 5 bases and the J gene end by 4 bases; junction bases not matched to a gene: 7. The CDR3 here is CASSSWTSGRMYEQYF. CDR3 nucleotide sequence: TGTGCCAGTAGTTCATGGACTAGCGGGAGGATGTACGAGCAGTACTTC.

The rearrangement links TRBV27 to TRBJ1-5; D is possibly TRBD1 (5 bases). CDR1 MNHEY and CDR2 SMNVEV come from the germline V gene (reference sequence). V lost 7 bases, J lost 6 bases, and 19 bases lay in between. This CDR3 has 15 amino acids. The CDR3 region has the DNA TGTGCCAGCATGATGAAATTAGGGGTAGGTCAGCCCCAGCATTTT. Residues: CASMMKLGVGQPQHF.

The chain uses TRBV15 and TRBJ2-3; perhaps TRBD2 as D (6 bases). The germline gives CDR1 LNHNV, CDR2 YYDKDF (reference sequence). Trimming took off 0 bases at V and 3 bases at J, with 31 bases between the two ends. This CDR3 is built from 22 residues. In DNA, the CDR3 is TGTGCCACCAGCAGAGAGATCCGGGGACTTCAAGGAGTGTCGAGGGGAACAGATACGCAGTATTTT. Translated, it gives CATSREIRGLQGVSRGTDTQYF.

This clone was observed once. The chain is built from TRBV19 and TRBJ2-1; 8 positions match TRBD2. Trimming took 4 bases from V and 8 from J; bases not matched to a gene: 13. CDR3 length: 16 residues. The germline V gene encodes CDR1 LNHDA and CDR2 SQIVND (reference sequence). CDR3 protein: CASSKIPGTSTHEQFF. CDR3 nucleotides: TGTGCCAGTAGTAAAATACCCGGGACTAGTACCCATGAGCAGTTCTTC.

The rearrangement uses TRBV5-1 and TRBJ2-3; TRBD1 matches at 10 bases. Germline-derived CDR1 and CDR2 are SGHRS and YFSETQ. The CDR3 sequence is 16 residues long. V gave up 3 bases and J gave up 7 bases; unmatched junction bases: 11. CDR3 protein: CASSYRSGQGLNTQYF. The CDR3 DNA sequence: TGCGCCAGCAGCTACCGTTCGGGACAGGGGTTAAATACGCAGTATTTT.

The chain links TRBV7-3 to TRBJ1-1; maybe TRBD1 (5 bases). CDR1 and CDR2 (germline): SGHTA, FQGTGA. V lost 2 bases and J 1 base, leaving 8 bases between the germline ends. The CDR3 runs 14 residues. Written as DNA, the CDR3 is TGTGCCAGCAGCTTACCAGGGAGGAACACTGAAGCTTTCTTT. Residues: CASSLPGRNTEAFF.

The CDR3 nucleotides are TGTGCCAGCAGCTTGGATTTACCCGGGGAGCTGTTTTTT. Protein sequence: CASSLDLPGELFF. The rearrangement links TRBV7-8 to TRBJ2-2; D ambiguous. The V gene's germline CDR1 is SGHVS and CDR2 FQNEAQ. The germline V and J ends were trimmed by 3 bases and 6 bases, with 8 bases remaining between them. The CDR3 extends over 13 amino acids.

In DNA form, the CDR3 reads TGTGCCAGCAGCGCCTTCGATGGCAATCAGCCCCAGCATTTT. Protein sequence: CASSAFDGNQPQHF. V gene TRBV9 combines with J gene TRBJ1-5; D unclear. This CDR3 has 14 amino acids. CDR1 and CDR2 from the germline V gene are SGDLS and YYNGEE. V was shortened by 3 bases and J by 2 bases, with 9 bases between the two germline ends.

This chain links TRBV19 with TRBJ2-3; TRBD2 matches 10 bases. CDR1 is LNHDA and CDR2 is SQIVND in the germline V gene (reference sequence). With V trimmed by 5 bases and J by 6 bases, 8 bases remained unmatched. This CDR3 contains 15 residues. The CDR3 DNA is TGTGCCAGTAGTCGCCTAGCGGGAGTCCCCGATACGCAGTATTTT. This sequence encodes CASSRLAGVPDTQYF.

This chain links TRBV28 with TRBJ2-3, with a tentative D call TRBD2 (6 bases). The CDR3 runs 15 residues. Trimming removed 6 bases at V and 2 bases at J, with 15 bases between. Germline assignment: CDR1 MDHEN and CDR2 SYDVKM. This CDR3 is CASSSQAGYTDTQYF. CDR3 coding DNA: TGTGCCAGCAGCTCCCAGGCGGGATACACAGATACGCAGTATTTT.

The chain links TRBV5-1 to TRBJ1-2; 9 nucleotides match TRBD1. CDR1 and CDR2 from the germline V gene are SGHRS and YFSETQ. The ends lost 3 bases at V and 0 bases at J; junction bases unmatched: 3. The CDR3 length is 15 residues. As DNA, the CDR3 is TGCGCCAGCAGCTGGGGACAGGGAGCTAACTATGGCTACACCTTC. Its translation is CASSWGQGANYGYTF.

The V call is TRBV4-1, the J call TRBJ2-7, with 8 bases matching TRBD2. The CDR3 spans 15 residues. The V segment lost 4 bases and the J segment 1 base; nucleotides outside the gene matches: 6. Germline V gene data show CDR1 as MGHRA and CDR2 as YSYEKL. The CDR3 nucleotides read TGCGCCAGCAGCCTGGACGGGGGGGCATCCTACGAGCAGTACTTC. Amino acids: CASSLDGGASYEQYF.

The CDR3 is CASSLAETGEQFF. The CDR3 DNA is TGCGCCAGCAGCTTGGCGGAAACGGGTGAGCAGTTCTTC. This chain links TRBV5-1 with TRBJ2-1; D gene unclear. This CDR3 is 13 amino acids long. V gave up 0 bases and J gave up 9 bases, with 10 bases separating them. Germline V CDR1 and CDR2: SGHRS, YFSETQ.

The CDR3 DNA is TGTGCCAGCAGCCTCGACAGGGGAGGAGAGACCCAGTACTTC. Protein sequence: CASSLDRGGETQYF. The chain uses TRBV6-5 and TRBJ2-5; TRBD1 aligns across 8 bases. J was trimmed by 4 bases and V by 6 bases; bases with no gene match: 7. The CDR3 runs 14 residues. The germline CDR1 and CDR2 sequences are MNHEY and SVGAGI.

The J gene is TRBJ2-2, the V gene TRBV4-3; maybe TRBD1 (6 bases). V lost 1 base and J 1 base, leaving 10 bases between the germline ends. Germline V lookup: CDR1 LGHNA, CDR2 YSLEER. This CDR3 has 16 residues. In DNA, the CDR3 is TGCGCCAGCAGCCAAGGGTCCAGGGGGAACACCGGGGAGCTGTTTTTT. Translation: CASSQGSRGNTGELFF.

This chain connects TRBV2 to TRBJ2-3, with D uncertain. CDR1 is SNHLY, CDR2 FYNNEI, per germline. This CDR3 has 14 amino acids. Trimming left V 10 bases short and J 1 base short, with 15 bases between. The chain's CDR3 is CAIGPGSRTDTQYF. DNA for the CDR3: TGTGCCATTGGCCCAGGTAGTCGCACAGATACGCAGTATTTT.

With respect to this clone: Different DNA sequences within this sample yield the same CDR3. This chain connects TRBV5-1 to TRBJ2-3, with TRBD1 matching over 7 bases. The germline V gene encodes CDR1 SGHRS and CDR2 YFSETQ. V shed 4 bases and J 1 base; nucleotides not matched to a gene: 6. This CDR3 spans 15 amino acids. For the CDR3, the DNA is TGCGCCAGCAGCCGGCAGGGGGTAGGCACAGATACGCAGTATTTT. Translated: CASSRQGVGTDTQYF.

The chain recombines TRBV11-3 with TRBJ2-2; maybe TRBD1 (6 bases). The V and J ends lost 5 bases and 3 bases respectively, with 16 bases between them. Looked up from germline, CDR1 is SGHNT and CDR2 is YENEEA. The CDR3 contains 16 residues. The DNA of the CDR3 is TGTGCCAGCAGCCCCCCGACAGGCGTGGACACCGGGGAGCTGTTTTTT. This gives the protein CASSPPTGVDTGELFF.

The genes are TRBV30 and TRBJ1-2; TRBD1 might be the D (6 bases). V was cut by 3 bases and J by 7 bases, with 15 bases left in between. The CDR3 is 13 amino acids. Germline lookup yields CDR1 GTSNPN and CDR2 SVGIG (reference sequence). The CDR3 region has the DNA TGTGCCTGGAGGGAAACAGGGTTGGGTGGCTACACCTTC. This translates into CAWRETGLGGYTF.

The gene calls are TRBV7-8 and TRBJ2-7, with D perhaps TRBD2 (6 bases). The CDR3 is made up of 15 amino acids. From germline, CDR1 is SGHVS and CDR2 FQNEAQ. The V and J ends lost 0 bases and 3 bases respectively, with 12 bases between them. CDR3 nucleotides: TGTGCCAGCAGCTTAGCTGGGCGGGGCGACTACGAGCAGTACTTC. It is translated as CASSLAGRGDYEQYF.